The 30 T cell receptor beta chains given below trace back to one sample, sequenced in a study of cytomegalovirus exposure and HLA in healthy donors. Repertoires were generated with immunoSEQ multiplex PCR, while TCRdb's copy carries only in-frame clones and drops some. This table has 200,000 to 250,000 clones, approximately 80% appearing once. The sequenced material came from PBMCs. Receptors originate from a woman aged 25-40 years in good health and CMV-seropositive.

In its sample, this clone was seen a few times. The chain employs TRBV27 and TRBJ2-7; 8 bases fit TRBD1. The CDR3 runs 15 residues. Germline-derived CDR1 and CDR2 are MNHEY and SMNVEV (reference sequence). Germline trimming cut 7 bases from V and 4 bases from J; bases unmatched to any gene: 12. The CDR3 DNA is TGTGCCAGCACCCCGGAGGCAGGGGGCAAATACGAGCAGTACTTC. It specifies CASTPEAGGKYEQYF.

This clone was recorded many times. The chain uses TRBV6-5 and TRBJ2-7; 10 nucleotides match TRBD2. The J segment lost 3 bases and the V segment lost 2 bases, leaving 4 bases of the junction unmatched. Germline V gene sequence: CDR1 MNHEY, CDR2 SVGAGI. CDR3 length: 15 amino acids. The CDR3 protein is CASSYIASGGYEQYF. The CDR3 DNA reads TGTGCCAGCAGTTACATCGCTAGCGGGGGCTACGAGCAGTACTTC.

This clone has just a few counts. The rearrangement uses TRBV7-9 and TRBJ1-4; D is uncertain. Germline-derived CDR1 and CDR2 are SEHNR and FQNEAQ (reference sequence). This CDR3 has 12 amino acids. Trimming took 5 bases from V and 8 from J, leaving 9 bases between them. CDR3 bases: TGTGCCAGCAGCCCCCCGGGGGAAAAACTGTTTTTT. This codes for CASSPPGEKLFF.

CDR3 amino acids: CASEESEAFF. The CDR3 bases are TGTGCCTCCGAAGAGTCTGAAGCTTTCTTT. The chain combines TRBV30 with TRBJ1-1, with unresolved D. The ends were cut back, 7 bases at V and 6 bases at J, with 9 bases in the middle. This CDR3 is 10 amino acids long. Per the germline V gene, CDR1 is GTSNPN and CDR2 is SVGIG (reference sequence).

In this sample, this clone turned up a few times. The CDR3 nucleotides read TGTGCCAGCAGCCACCTCCCAGGGGCTGGCTACACCTTC. Its translation is CASSHLPGAGYTF. J is TRBJ1-2 and V is TRBV14, with a possible D match to TRBD1 (6 bases). Germline CDR1 is SGHDN and CDR2 is FVKESK. This CDR3 has 13 residues. Trimming cost V 3 bases and J 7 bases, with 12 bases left between them.

The rearrangement joins TRBV5-1 to TRBJ2-5; 8 bases align to TRBD2. Trimming cost V 5 bases and J 2 bases; bases outside gene matches: 5. CDR1 and CDR2 from the germline V gene are SGHRS and YFSETQ. The CDR3 length is 14 residues. CDR3 DNA sequence: TGCGCCAGCAGTAATACTAGCGGACAAGAGACCCAGTACTTC. This translates into CASSNTSGQETQYF.

The chain couples TRBV27 to TRBJ2-3; 10 nucleotides line up with TRBD2. This CDR3 has 16 residues. The germline CDR1 and CDR2 sequences are MNHEY and SMNVEV (reference sequence). V was pared by 3 bases and J by 5 bases, with 8 bases of the junction left unmatched. DNA of the CDR3: TGTGCCAGCAGTTTTCTCGGGGCTAGCGGGAGAGATACGCAGTATTTT. The encoded protein is CASSFLGASGRDTQYF.

CDR3 region: CASSLSLAGASYEQYF. In nucleotides, the CDR3 is TGCGCCAGCAGCTTGAGCCTAGCGGGGGCCTCCTACGAGCAGTACTTC. The chain recombines TRBV5-1 with TRBJ2-7; TRBD2 matches 10 bases. Trimming removed 1 base from V and 0 bases from J; junction bases left unmatched: 4. Germline CDR1 reads SGHRS; CDR2 reads YFSETQ. The CDR3 has 16 residues. The variable domain in full, with the rest retrieved from reference TRBV5-1 and TRBJ2-7, is KAGVTQTPRYLIKTRGQQVTLSCSPISGHRSVSWYQQTPGQGLQFLFEYFSETQRNKGNFPGRFSGRQFSNSRSEMNVSTLELGDSALYLCASSLSLAGASYEQYFGPGTRLTVT.

This chain joins TRBV6-5 and TRBJ2-7; 7 bases align to TRBD2. Germline V gene lookup returns CDR1 MNHEY and CDR2 SVGAGI. J was trimmed by 5 bases and V by 6 bases; bases with no gene match: 10. The CDR3 runs 14 residues. This CDR3 reads CASSPPAGVNEQYF. The CDR3 region has the DNA TGTGCCAGCAGCCCCCCTGCGGGAGTCAACGAGCAGTACTTC.

Note on this clone: Mismatch with germline at one junction end may stem from a read error. This chain joins TRBV7-7 and TRBJ2-1; 10 nucleotides line up with TRBD2. CDR3 size: 17 residues. Germline-derived CDR1 and CDR2 are SSHAT and FNYEAQ (reference sequence). CDR3 protein: CASSSRGLAGVNNEQFF. CDR3 coding DNA: TGTGCTAGCAGCTCCCGCGGCCTAGCGGGAGTCAACAATGAGCAGTTCTTC.

This chain joins TRBV29-1 and TRBJ2-3, with D uncertain. Per the germline V gene, CDR1 is SQVTM and CDR2 is ANQGSEA. The CDR3 contains 15 residues. Between the trimmed V and J ends, which lost 2 bases and 0 bases, there was a span of 12 bases. DNA of the CDR3: TGCAGCGTTGAAAATCTCGCCCCTAGCACAGATACGCAGTATTTT. Its protein product is CSVENLAPSTDTQYF.

This chain links TRBV13 with TRBJ2-7, with D possibly called TRBD1 or TRBD2 (5 bases each). Trimming stripped 2 bases from V and 4 bases from J, with 15 bases between. The CDR3 is 15 residues long. Germline lookup yields CDR1 PRHDT and CDR2 FYEKMQ (reference sequence). CDR3 residues: CASSLSLGPEYEQYF. CDR3 DNA: TGTGCCAGCAGCTTAAGCCTGGGACCAGAGTACGAGCAGTACTTC.

This rearrangement joins TRBV2 to TRBJ1-1; D ambiguous. CDR1 and CDR2 from the germline V gene are SNHLY and FYNNEI. With 4 bases removed from V and 6 bases from J, the gap between germline ends came to 15 bases. This CDR3 contains 14 residues. CDR3 coding DNA: TGTGCCAGCAGTGTGGGAGCCGGAGGGCCTGAAGCTTTCTTT. The encoded protein is CASSVGAGGPEAFF.

V and J are TRBV5-1 and TRBJ2-1, with 7 positions matching TRBD1. V lost 0 bases, J lost 2 bases, and 2 bases stayed unmatched. Germline CDR1 reads SGHRS; CDR2 reads YFSETQ. The CDR3 is 15 amino acids. CDR3 sequence reads: CASSLGDSPYNEQFF. The CDR3 bases are TGCGCCAGCAGCTTGGGGGACAGTCCCTACAATGAGCAGTTCTTC.

J is TRBJ2-1 and V is TRBV9; TRBD2 is a possible D gene (6 bases). V gave up 2 bases and J gave up 9 bases, with 15 bases separating them. CDR3 size: 14 residues. Germline CDR1 and CDR2: SGDLS and YYNGEE. In DNA, the CDR3 is TGTGCCAGCAGCGTGGGGGGAGGAAGATCTGAGCAGTTCTTC. This encodes CASSVGGGRSEQFF. Full variable domain (outside the CDR3, taken from reference TRBV9 and TRBJ2-1): DSGVTQTPKHLITATGQRVTLRCSPRSGDLSVYWYQQSLDQGLQFLIQYYNGEERAKGNILERFSAQQFPDLHSELNLSSLELGDSALYFCASSVGGGRSEQFFGPGTRLTVL.

This chain connects TRBV9 to TRBJ2-1; D remains ambiguous. Trimming cost V 4 bases and J 9 bases, with 14 bases left between them. The CDR3 is 13 residues long. From germline, CDR1 is SGDLS and CDR2 YYNGEE. CDR3 in amino acids: CASSPFGVGEQFF. The DNA for the CDR3 is TGTGCCAGCAGCCCGTTCGGAGTGGGTGAGCAGTTCTTC.

For the CDR3, the DNA is TGTGCCAGCAGAATGGTTTTGGGGCAGCCCCAGCATTTT. It yields the protein CASRMVLGQPQHF. This chain connects TRBV6-6 to TRBJ1-5; D ambiguous. This CDR3 is built from 13 residues. The V gene lost 6 bases and the J gene lost 7 bases, with 13 bases spanning the gap. Germline-derived CDR1 and CDR2 are MNHNY and SVGAGI (reference sequence).

V is TRBV4-3 and J is TRBJ2-7; D gene uncertain. Trimming removed 1 base at V and 0 bases at J, with 10 bases between. The CDR3 spans 15 residues. Germline assignment: CDR1 LGHNA and CDR2 YSLEER. This chain's CDR3 is CASSQAPQSSYEQYF. For the CDR3, the DNA is TGCGCCAGCAGCCAAGCTCCGCAGTCCTCCTACGAGCAGTACTTC.

The rearrangement uses TRBV6-4 and TRBJ2-2; 7 bases line up with TRBD1. Germline-derived CDR1 and CDR2 are MRHNA and SNTAGT. Unmatched junction bases numbered 1, after V lost 0 bases and J lost 6 bases. The CDR3 contains 14 residues. CDR3 in DNA: TGTGCCAGCAGTGACTCACAGGGGTCCGGGGAGCTGTTTTTT. It is translated as CASSDSQGSGELFF.

The gene calls are TRBV25-1 and TRBJ1-4; D gene unclear. Between the trimmed V and J ends, which lost 0 bases and 8 bases, there was a span of 4 bases. This CDR3 has 12 residues. The germline CDR1 and CDR2 sequences are MGHDK and SYGVNS. The CDR3 region is CASSEYQEKLFF. Here the CDR3 DNA reads TGTGCCAGCAGTGAATACCAGGAAAAACTGTTTTTT.

The chain carries TRBV2 and TRBJ2-1; D is undetermined. Germline assignment: CDR1 SNHLY and CDR2 FYNNEI. Trimming pared 10 bases from V and 0 bases from J, leaving 10 bases between. There are 13 residues in the CDR3. The CDR3 protein is CATKPSSYNEQFF. The DNA for the CDR3 is TGTGCCACCAAGCCTAGCTCCTACAATGAGCAGTTCTTC.

V is TRBV19 and J is TRBJ2-7; D unclear. V dropped 5 bases and J dropped 4 bases, with 12 bases sitting between them. The CDR3 consists of 13 residues. Germline CDR1 and CDR2: LNHDA and SQIVND (reference sequence). The CDR3 sequence is CASSDSMGYEQYF. CDR3 nucleotides: TGTGCCAGTAGTGATTCCATGGGGTACGAGCAGTACTTC.

This chain links TRBV6-5 with TRBJ2-1; perhaps TRBD2 as D (5 bases). This CDR3 region has 15 residues. With 2 bases removed from V and 3 bases from J, the gap between germline ends came to 11 bases. The germline gives CDR1 MNHEY, CDR2 SVGAGI. Here the CDR3 DNA reads TGTGCCAGCAGTTACGCTAGCCCGGACTACAATGAGCAGTTCTTC. Protein product: CASSYASPDYNEQFF.

The chain links TRBV5-6 to TRBJ2-1; D is possibly TRBD2 (5 bases). The ends were cut back, 0 bases at V and 8 bases at J, with 6 bases in the middle. Germline V gives CDR1 SGHDT, CDR2 YYEEEE. This CDR3 has 12 residues. CDR3 nucleotides: TGTGCCAGCAGCTTGGTGGAGGATGAGCAGTTCTTC. Translation: CASSLVEDEQFF.

The V gene is TRBV5-1, the J gene TRBJ2-7; no firm D call. V was pared by 4 bases and J by 2 bases, with 4 bases between. This CDR3 has 11 residues. Germline assignment: CDR1 SGHRS and CDR2 YFSETQ. CDR3 residues: CASSGAYEQYF. The CDR3 nucleotides are TGCGCCAGCAGCGGAGCCTACGAGCAGTACTTC.

The chain couples TRBV14 to TRBJ1-2, with D unclear. CDR1 and CDR2 (germline): SGHDN, FVKESK. The CDR3 runs 12 residues. Trimming shortened V by 0 bases and J by 8 bases, and 7 bases separated the two germline ends. The CDR3 DNA follows: TGTGCCAGCAGCCAAGACCGGTGGGGCTACACCTTC. As protein: CASSQDRWGYTF. Based on the CDR3 plus reference TRBV14 and TRBJ1-2, the full variable domain is EAGVTQFPSHSVIEKGQTVTLRCDPISGHDNLYWYRRVMGKEIKFLLHFVKESKQDESGMPNNRFLAERTGGTYSTLKVQPAELEDSGVYFCASSQDRWGYTFGSGTRLTVV.

This rearrangement joins TRBV27 to TRBJ2-7; the D is unclear. The germline CDR1 and CDR2 sequences are MNHEY and SMNVEV (reference sequence). V lost 0 bases, J lost 10 bases, and 13 bases lay in between. The CDR3 is 13 residues long. As DNA, the CDR3 is TGTGCCAGCAGTTTATCGATTTTTGGAGTTCAGTACTTC. It codes for CASSLSIFGVQYF.

V and J are TRBV28 and TRBJ1-4; D unresolved. The CDR3 extends over 14 amino acids. Germline values: CDR1 MDHEN, CDR2 SYDVKM. Trimming stripped 9 bases from V and 7 bases from J, with 18 bases between. The CDR3 sequence is CASPEVGNPEKLFF. DNA for the CDR3: TGTGCCAGTCCCGAGGTAGGGAATCCTGAAAAACTGTTTTTT.

The chain is built from TRBV11-2 and TRBJ2-7, with TRBD2 matching over 8 bases. Germline CDR1 and CDR2: SGHAT and FQNNGV. V shed 3 bases and J 4 bases; nucleotides not matched to a gene: 5. The CDR3 totals 14 residues. CDR3 coding DNA: TGTGCCAGCAGCTTCTCGGGAGGGAGTTACGAGCAGTACTTC. This translates into CASSFSGGSYEQYF.

This sequence joins TRBV5-1 and TRBJ2-5; 7 bases line up with TRBD1. V lost 7 bases, J lost 5 bases, and 8 bases stayed unmatched. The CDR3 contains 13 residues. Germline V gene data show CDR1 as SGHRS and CDR2 as YFSETQ. The CDR3 is CASRFQGDETQYF. Written as DNA, the CDR3 is TGCGCCAGCCGATTTCAGGGGGATGAGACCCAGTACTTC.